Following are 23 T cell receptor beta chains from one sample sequenced in a study of blood T cell repertoires in COVID-19. The assay was immunoSEQ multiplex PCR, and TCRdb's table has in-frame clones only and misses some. This repertoire shows fewer than 300,000 clones, about nine tenths found once; its top ten account for around 1.1%. The sequenced sample consisted of PBMCs or T cells enriched from blood (not recorded which). The receptor set was obtained from a woman in her twenties or thirties who had recovered from COVID-19.

V usage is TRBV27 and J usage is TRBJ2-1; D perhaps matches TRBD2 (6 bases). CDR1 and CDR2 from the germline V gene are MNHEY and SMNVEV (reference sequence). There are 14 residues in the CDR3. The V end lost 6 bases, the J end lost 9 bases, and 18 bases lay between the germline ends. As DNA, the CDR3 is TGTGCCAGCAGGGTCCGGCCCACCGGGAGTGAGCAGTTCTTC. Translated: CASRVRPTGSEQFF.

This clone was picked up one time. CDR3 loop: CASSVGAGTTSETQYF. In DNA form, the CDR3 reads TGTGCCAGCAGCGTAGGGGCAGGCACCACCTCTGAGACCCAGTACTTC. V gene TRBV9 combines with J gene TRBJ2-5; no definite D call. From germline, CDR1 is SGDLS and CDR2 YYNGEE. The CDR3 totals 16 residues. The V gene lost 0 bases and the J gene lost 5 bases, with 17 bases spanning the gap.

The chain's CDR3 is CASGESQETQYF. As DNA, the CDR3 is TGTGCCAGCGGGGAGTCCCAAGAGACCCAGTACTTC. This chain joins TRBV12-3 or TRBV12-4 and TRBJ2-5; TRBD2 might be the D (5 bases). The CDR3 runs 12 residues. V was clipped by 8 bases and J by 1 base, with 8 bases between them.

J is TRBJ2-7 and V is TRBV7-2; 12 bases map to TRBD2. Looked up from germline, CDR1 is SGHTA and CDR2 is FQGNSA. The CDR3 is 15 residues long. V dropped 4 bases and J dropped 3; count of bases not matched to a gene: 4. Here the CDR3 reads CASSWLLAGGYEQYF. In nucleotides, the CDR3 is TGTGCCAGCAGCTGGTTACTAGCGGGAGGCTACGAGCAGTACTTC.

This clone was counted a single time. The V call is TRBV28, the J call TRBJ1-2, with 10 bases that match TRBD1. J gave up 8 bases and V 5 bases, and 11 bases lay outside the gene matches. Germline V lookup: CDR1 MDHEN, CDR2 SYDVKM. The CDR3 consists of 15 residues. In DNA, the CDR3 is TGTGCCAGCAGTCCTGACAGGGGGCGCTTAATCGGCTACACCTTC. Protein: CASSPDRGRLIGYTF.

The gene calls are TRBV30 and TRBJ2-5, with TRBD1 identical over 10 bases. CDR3 length equals 11 residues. With V trimmed by 8 bases and J by 4 bases, 1 base remained unmatched. Germline CDR1 reads GTSNPN; CDR2 reads SVGIG (reference sequence). The CDR3: CARDRGETQYF. As DNA, the CDR3 is TGTGCCCGGGACAGGGGAGAGACCCAGTACTTC.

CDR3 loop: CAWRGDRANTEAFF. As DNA, the CDR3 is TGTGCCTGGAGGGGGGACAGGGCGAACACTGAAGCTTTCTTT. The chain carries TRBV30 and TRBJ1-1; the match to TRBD1 covers 9 bases. The germline CDR1 and CDR2 sequences are GTSNPN and SVGIG (reference sequence). The CDR3 runs to 14 residues. V was pared by 3 bases and J by 1 base, with 3 bases of the junction left unmatched.

The genes are TRBV28 and TRBJ2-3; the match to TRBD2 covers 9 bases. This CDR3 is built from 17 residues. Losses at the gene ends were 11 bases for V and 5 bases for J; bases not matched to a gene: 20. In germline, CDR1 is MDHEN, CDR2 SYDVKM. CDR3 bases: TGTGCCCTACGGGGCATAGCGGGAGTCCTCGGGGAAGATACGCAGTATTTT. This encodes CALRGIAGVLGEDTQYF.

The chain carries TRBV7-9 and TRBJ1-1; 11 nucleotides agree with TRBD1. Unmatched junction bases numbered 14, after V lost 7 bases and J lost 4 bases. This CDR3 contains 17 residues. Germline CDR1 reads SEHNR; CDR2 reads FQNEAQ (reference sequence). In DNA, the CDR3 is TGTGCCAGCACCTCCCGGACAGGGGGCGCGGGGGGCACTGAAGCTTTCTTT. Amino acid sequence: CASTSRTGGAGGTEAFF.

The CDR3 loop reads CATRDTTYEQYF. DNA of the CDR3: TGTGCCACCCGGGACACCACCTACGAGCAGTACTTC. The V and J genes are TRBV6-5 and TRBJ2-7; a weak D match, TRBD1 (6 bases). The CDR3 contains 12 residues. Germline V gene sequence: CDR1 MNHEY, CDR2 SVGAGI. Trimming pared 10 bases from V and 2 bases from J, leaving 12 bases between.

The chain is built from TRBV5-1 and TRBJ1-4, with 9 positions matching TRBD1. Trimming took 4 bases from V and 5 from J; bases not matched to a gene: 3. The CDR3 runs to 14 residues. Germline CDR1 is SGHRS and CDR2 is YFSETQ. CDR3 nucleotide sequence: TGCGCCAGCAGCGCCGACAGGGGGAATGAAAAACTGTTTTTT. Its translation is CASSADRGNEKLFF.

This clone was seen just once. CDR3 in amino acids: CASSQDSGMSSGSDEQFF. CDR3 nucleotide sequence: TGCGCCAGCAGCCAAGATTCGGGTATGTCTAGCGGGAGCGATGAGCAGTTCTTC. The V call is TRBV4-3, the J call TRBJ2-1; TRBD2 matches 10 bases. The CDR3 consists of 18 residues. The germline V gene encodes CDR1 LGHNA and CDR2 YSLEER. Trimming at V came to 0 bases and at J to 8 bases, leaving 13 bases not matched to a gene.

This chain connects TRBV6-1 to TRBJ2-5; TRBD2 matches at 9 bases. Per the germline V gene, CDR1 is MNHNS and CDR2 is SASEGT. The V and J ends lost 3 bases and 0 bases, in that order; junction bases with no gene match: 2. The length of the CDR3 is 15 residues. The CDR3 sequence: CASSDSGGYQETQYF. CDR3 nucleotide sequence: TGTGCCAGCAGTGACAGCGGGGGGTACCAAGAGACCCAGTACTTC.

The chain couples TRBV5-1 to TRBJ2-7, with 13 bases that match TRBD2. V was pared by 2 bases and J by 3 bases, with 2 bases of the junction left unmatched. Per germline, CDR1 SGHRS and CDR2 YFSETQ. The CDR3 has 15 amino acids. CDR3 coding DNA: TGCGCCAGCAGCTTCGGACTAGCGGGAGACTACGAGCAGTACTTC. Translation: CASSFGLAGDYEQYF.

J is TRBJ2-7 and V is TRBV29-1; 9 nucleotides align to TRBD1. CDR3 size: 17 residues. The germline gives CDR1 SQVTM, CDR2 ANQGSEA. V lost 5 bases to trimming and J lost 4 bases; unmatched junction nucleotides: 18. Here the CDR3 reads CSVRSFPGQGALYEQYF. The CDR3 region has the DNA TGCAGCGTTCGAAGTTTCCCGGGACAGGGAGCCTTATACGAGCAGTACTTC.

The V call is TRBV28, the J call TRBJ2-1, with 10 bases that match TRBD2. This CDR3 has 15 residues. Per the germline V gene, CDR1 is MDHEN and CDR2 is SYDVKM. Trimming at V came to 5 bases and at J to 5 bases, leaving 6 bases not matched to a gene. The CDR3 nucleotides are TGTGCCAGCAGTCAGACTAGCGGGCGGCACAATGAGCAGTTCTTC. Translating it yields CASSQTSGRHNEQFF.

The chain uses TRBV6-5 and TRBJ1-2; TRBD1 is a possible D gene (6 bases). Between the trimmed V and J ends, which lost 0 bases and 6 bases, there was a span of 11 bases. The CDR3 extends over 14 amino acids. CDR1 is MNHEY and CDR2 is SVGAGI in the germline V gene. The CDR3 DNA reads TGTGCCAGCAGTTACTCATTGGCAGGGGATGGCTACACCTTC. Translation gives CASSYSLAGDGYTF.

The chain is built from TRBV18 and TRBJ1-3; tentative D call: TRBD1 (5 bases). The germline V gene has CDR1 KGHSH and CDR2 LQKENI. There are 14 residues in the CDR3. Trimming took 3 bases from V and 1 from J, leaving 7 bases between them. The CDR3 bases are TGTGCCAGCTCACCCCAGGGATCTGGAAACACCATATATTTT. It codes for CASSPQGSGNTIYF.

The CDR3 DNA reads as TGTGCCAGCAGCTTAGGTGGCGGGTCCTACGAGCAGTACTTC. Protein sequence: CASSLGGGSYEQYF. The V and J genes are TRBV11-2 and TRBJ2-7, with D possibly TRBD2 on 5 matching bases. CDR1 and CDR2 from the germline V gene are SGHAT and FQNNGV. V lost 1 base, J lost 1 base, and 8 bases lay in between. The CDR3 spans 14 residues.

This chain joins TRBV18 and TRBJ2-3; D possibly corresponds to TRBD2 (5 bases). The CDR3 is 18 amino acids. CDR1 and CDR2 from the germline V gene are KGHSH and LQKENI. Between the trimmed V and J ends, which lost 1 base and 6 bases, there was a span of 23 bases. In DNA form, the CDR3 reads TGTGCCAGCTCACCACTCTCTAGCCTCGTATCGCACCCGGATACGCAGTATTTT. Amino acids: CASSPLSSLVSHPDTQYF.

This rearrangement joins TRBV15 to TRBJ2-1; 9 bases match TRBD2. CDR3 size: 14 residues. V was clipped by 6 bases and J by 9 bases; unmatched bases: 9. Germline CDR1 reads LNHNV; CDR2 reads YYDKDF (reference sequence). The CDR3 nucleotides read TGTGCCACCAGGGCTAGCGGGATAACGGGTGAGCAGTTCTTC. Translating it yields CATRASGITGEQFF.

This clone appeared a few times. The chain employs TRBV6-1 and TRBJ2-7, with D perhaps matching TRBD1 (6 bases). Trimming shortened V by 0 bases and J by 0 bases, and 18 bases separated the two germline ends. CDR3 length: 18 residues. Germline CDR1 reads MNHNS; CDR2 reads SASEGT. The CDR3 DNA reads TGTGCCAGCAGTGAAGCGCATAACAACCTAGGGGGCTCCTACGAGCAGTACTTC. Protein product: CASSEAHNNLGGSYEQYF.

The chain employs TRBV7-2 and TRBJ1-1; D is unresolved. CDR3 length: 13 residues. V lost 6 bases, J lost 1 base, and 9 bases lay in between. Germline V gene sequence: CDR1 SGHTA, CDR2 FQGNSA. The CDR3 DNA sequence: TGTGCCAGCAGAGAACAACCGAACACTGAAGCTTTCTTT. It encodes CASREQPNTEAFF.